This is a list of T cell receptor beta chains from one sample in a study of long-term antiretroviral therapy in people with HIV. Clones were read by immunoSEQ multiplex PCR, and TCRdb kept only the in-frame ones, dropping some. The data contain some 28,000 clones, 95% of them seen just once; the ten biggest clones take up around 3%. Sequences were derived from unsorted PBMCs, sampled 5.3 years after starting antiretroviral therapy. These receptors were taken from a middle-aged man with HIV. Each CDR3 is given with its conserved first and last residue. A D gene is named only where the DNA matches it firmly. Clone size is not always given. Where it is, it says once, few, many or a class for expanded clones.

d_call,clone_size,j_call,v_call,cdr3_nt,cdr3_aa
NA,NA,TRBJ2-7,TRBV19,TGTGCCAGTAGTATTGCAGGTCAGCGAAGATACTTC,CASSIAGQRRYF
TRBD2,NA,TRBJ2-1,TRBV7-8,TGTGCCAGCACGCTAGCGGGGGCCGGGGGGAATGAGCAGTTCTTC,CASTLAGAGGNEQFF
NA,NA,TRBJ2-1,TRBV30,TGTGCCTGGAGAGAGAAGGGGAACTACAATGAGCAGTTCTTC,CAWREKGNYNEQFF
TRBD1,once,TRBJ2-5,TRBV6-1,TGTGCCAGCAGTGAGGGACAGGGGTTAGAGACCCAGTACTTC,CASSEGQGLETQYF
NA,NA,TRBJ2-2,TRBV5-6,TGTGCCAGCAGTCATTTTCTAGTGACCGGGGAGCTGTTTTTT,CASSHFLVTGELFF
NA,NA,TRBJ2-3,TRBV9,TGTGCCAGCAGCGTAGCGCCCACAGATACGCAGTATTTT,CASSVAPTDTQYF
TRBD2,NA,TRBJ2-5,TRBV2,TGTGCCAGCAGTGAAGGTGGGGGGGTAAAGACCCAGTACTTC,CASSEGGGVKTQYF
NA,NA,TRBJ1-1,TRBV28,TGTGCCAGCGGTTGGAACACTGAAGCTTTCTTT,CASGWNTEAFF
NA,NA,TRBJ1-5,TRBV5-6,TGTGCCAGCAGCTTGGCTCAGGATCGCAATCAGCCCCAGCATTTT,CASSLAQDRNQPQHF
NA,NA,TRBJ1-5,TRBV27,TGTGCCAGCAGTTCGTTAGCGCAGGGATGGGTTCAGCCCCAGCATTTT,CASSSLAQGWVQPQHF
TRBD1,NA,TRBJ2-7,TRBV13,TGTGCCAGCAGCCTCGGGACAGGGTACGAGCAGTACTTC,CASSLGTGYEQYF